A single sample is the source of the 26 T cell receptor beta chains below, sequenced in a study of blood T cell repertoires in COVID-19. Sequenced by immunoSEQ multiplex PCR; TCRdb stores in-frame clones only, minus some. The sample records fewer than 250,000 clones, around nine tenths being singletons. The material sequenced was peripheral blood. Every receptor here comes from a man aged 60 to 69 with COVID-19, enrolled during active disease.

This chain joins TRBV19 and TRBJ1-2; 7 bases are a match to TRBD1. V lost 6 bases, J lost 6 bases, and 4 bases stayed unmatched. Germline CDR1 reads LNHDA; CDR2 reads SQIVND (reference sequence). This CDR3 region has 12 residues. The CDR3 coding sequence is TGTGCCAGTAGCGGACAGGTACATGGCTACACCTTC. This encodes CASSGQVHGYTF.

J is TRBJ1-2 and V is TRBV5-1; TRBD1 aligns across 8 bases. The CDR3 contains 16 residues. Germline lookup yields CDR1 SGHRS and CDR2 YFSETQ. Trimming removed 1 base from V and 0 bases from J; junction bases left unmatched: 5. CDR3 coding DNA: TGCGCCAGCAGCTTGCGGACAGGGCCATCTAACTATGGCTACACCTTC. Residues: CASSLRTGPSNYGYTF. The entire variable domain, with the rest obtained from reference TRBV5-1 and TRBJ1-2, is as follows: KAGVTQTPRYLIKTRGQQVTLSCSPISGHRSVSWYQQTPGQGLQFLFEYFSETQRNKGNFPGRFSGRQFSNSRSEMNVSTLELGDSALYLCASSLRTGPSNYGYTFGSGTRLTVV.

This chain links TRBV28 with TRBJ1-2, with D uncertain. Germline V CDR1 and CDR2: MDHEN, SYDVKM. This CDR3 spans 12 amino acids. Between the trimmed V and J ends, which lost 8 bases and 3 bases, there was a span of 10 bases. In DNA form, the CDR3 reads TGTGCCAGCCTTAGTTTCGACTATGGCTACACCTTC. Translation: CASLSFDYGYTF.

This clone was recorded only once. This CDR3 reads CASSELRQGYGYTF. The CDR3 region has the DNA TGTGCCAGCAGCGAACTTAGACAGGGCTATGGCTACACCTTC. This chain links TRBV2 with TRBJ1-2, with 7 nucleotides matching TRBD1. The CDR3 extends over 14 amino acids. J was trimmed by 4 bases and V by 6 bases; bases with no gene match: 8. Germline lookup yields CDR1 SNHLY and CDR2 FYNNEI.

The chain combines TRBV6-5 with TRBJ1-1; tentative D call: TRBD1 (5 bases). This CDR3 has 12 amino acids. V was shortened by 2 bases and J by 6 bases, with 7 bases between the two germline ends. Germline loops: CDR1 MNHEY, CDR2 SVGAGI. Written as DNA, the CDR3 is TGTGCCAGCAGTTACGGGGGGGCTGAAGCTTTCTTT. Its translation is CASSYGGAEAFF.

The gene calls are TRBV5-4 and TRBJ1-6; TRBD1 matches at 7 bases. The V gene's germline CDR1 is SGHNT and CDR2 YYREEE (reference sequence). This CDR3 spans 16 amino acids. The J segment lost 7 bases and the V segment lost 4 bases, leaving 11 bases of the junction unmatched. CDR3 sequence (DNA): TGTGCCAGCAGCACAGGGCGGGACAGCCCCAATTCACCCCTCCACTTT. As protein: CASSTGRDSPNSPLHF.

The rearrangement links TRBV7-9 to TRBJ2-7, with D tentatively TRBD1 (6 bases). The CDR3 loop spans 16 amino acids. V was clipped by 1 base and J by 5 bases, with 18 bases between them. Germline CDR1 reads SEHNR; CDR2 reads FQNEAQ (reference sequence). In DNA, the CDR3 is TGTGCCAGCAGCTTAGTTGCCCCACAGGGTAGGAACGAGCAGTACTTC. Protein product: CASSLVAPQGRNEQYF.

The chain is built from TRBV3-1 (or the pseudogene TRBV3-2) and TRBJ2-5; 14 bases agree with TRBD2. This CDR3 comprises 16 residues. V was clipped by 4 bases and J by 5 bases; unmatched bases: 6. CDR1 and CDR2 from the germline V gene are LGHDT and YNNKEL (reference sequence). CDR3 sequence: CASSPGLAGVWETQYF. CDR3 nucleotides: TGTGCCAGCAGCCCGGGACTAGCGGGGGTATGGGAGACCCAGTACTTC.

The chain has TRBV2 and TRBJ2-7; 8 bases are shared with TRBD1. This CDR3 spans 13 amino acids. Germline CDR1 is SNHLY and CDR2 is FYNNEI. The V gene end was trimmed by 8 bases and the J gene end by 3 bases; junction bases not matched to a gene: 6. The CDR3 nucleotides read TGTGCCAGCTCGGACAGGGATTTCTACGAGCAGTACTTC. This gives the protein CASSDRDFYEQYF.

This clone has more than one count but fewer than ten. This sequence joins TRBV7-3 and TRBJ2-1; 9 bases are a match to TRBD1. V dropped 8 bases and J dropped 4; count of bases not matched to a gene: 6. Germline V CDR1 and CDR2: SGHTA, FQGTGA. The CDR3 consists of 14 residues. The CDR3 region is CASGTGGAYNEQFF. DNA of the CDR3: TGTGCCAGCGGAACAGGGGGCGCTTACAATGAGCAGTTCTTC.

For the CDR3, the DNA is TGTGCCACCAGTGATTGGAGACTAGCGGGAGTTGATACGCAGTATTTT. Encoded protein: CATSDWRLAGVDTQYF. J is TRBJ2-3 and V is TRBV24-1, with 12 bases matching TRBD2. V lost 2 bases, J lost 6 bases, and 5 bases stayed unmatched. Germline V lookup: CDR1 KGHDR, CDR2 SFDVKD. The CDR3 contains 16 residues.

CDR3 region: CASSLEGTGANVLTF. The CDR3, as DNA: TGTGCCAGCAGCTTAGAGGGGACAGGGGCCAACGTCCTGACTTTC. The chain is built from TRBV7-2 and TRBJ2-6, with D perhaps TRBD1 (6 bases). Trimming removed 1 base from V and 4 bases from J, with 8 bases in between. The CDR3 runs 15 residues. Germline values: CDR1 SGHTA, CDR2 FQGNSA.

This rearrangement joins TRBV11-2 to TRBJ2-7, with a weak D call TRBD2 (5 bases). The V gene's germline CDR1 is SGHAT and CDR2 FQNNGV. This CDR3 spans 14 amino acids. V was pared by 0 bases and J by 0 bases, with 6 bases between. CDR3 nucleotide sequence: TGTGCCAGCAGCTTAGAACGGGGCTCCTACGAGCAGTACTTC. Its protein product is CASSLERGSYEQYF.

This rearrangement joins TRBV9 to TRBJ2-7; a possible D gene is TRBD1 (6 bases). The CDR3 spans 15 residues. From germline, CDR1 is SGDLS and CDR2 YYNGEE. Trimming removed 3 bases at V and 5 bases at J, with 18 bases between. This CDR3 reads CASSALLQGTDEQYF. In nucleotides, the CDR3 is TGTGCCAGCAGCGCGCTATTACAGGGTACCGACGAGCAGTACTTC.

The chain uses TRBV7-6 and TRBJ2-7; TRBD2 matches at 10 bases. This CDR3 comprises 17 residues. V lost 1 base to trimming and J lost 5 bases; unmatched junction nucleotides: 11. Germline V gives CDR1 SGHVS, CDR2 FNYEAQ. The DNA for the CDR3 is TGTGCCAGCAGCTTAGTCGGGCTAGCGGGAGTCCCCGACGAGCAGTACTTC. As protein: CASSLVGLAGVPDEQYF.

This sequence joins TRBV7-9 and TRBJ2-7; D is ambiguous. CDR3 length equals 15 residues. Between the trimmed V and J ends, which lost 3 bases and 5 bases, there was a span of 17 bases. Germline V gives CDR1 SEHNR, CDR2 FQNEAQ (reference sequence). In DNA form, the CDR3 reads TGTGCCAGCAGCTTTGGGCCGGCCGTGAACAACGAGCAGTACTTC. Protein product: CASSFGPAVNNEQYF.

The rearrangement joins TRBV3-1 (or the pseudogene TRBV3-2) to TRBJ2-1, with 8 bases fitting TRBD1. The V segment lost 3 bases and the J segment 6 bases; nucleotides outside the gene matches: 7. The length of the CDR3 is 15 residues. Germline CDR1 LGHDT, CDR2 YNNKEL (reference sequence). CDR3 sequence: CASSHPTTGVNEQFF. CDR3 nucleotides: TGTGCCAGCAGCCATCCCACGACAGGGGTCAATGAGCAGTTCTTC.

The chain carries TRBV30 and TRBJ2-5; possible D gene TRBD2, 6 bases. The germline V gene has CDR1 GTSNPN and CDR2 SVGIG (reference sequence). This CDR3 comprises 18 residues. V was trimmed by 3 bases and J by 2 bases, leaving 25 bases between them. In nucleotides, the CDR3 is TGTGCCTGGAGGACCGCCGCCTTTCTAGCGCGCACTCAAGAGACCCAGTACTTC. Translated, it gives CAWRTAAFLARTQETQYF.

The J gene is TRBJ2-7, the V gene TRBV11-2; TRBD2 is a possible D gene (5 bases). V gave up 2 bases and J gave up 3 bases, with 11 bases separating them. This CDR3 is 14 amino acids long. The germline V gene has CDR1 SGHAT and CDR2 FQNNGV. This chain's CDR3 is CASSLTGYSYEQYF. The DNA of the CDR3 is TGTGCCAGCAGCTTAACGGGGTACAGCTACGAGCAGTACTTC.

This clone was picked up one time. Here the CDR3 reads CASSLGGTGLHQPQHF. The CDR3, as DNA: TGTGCCAGCAGCTTAGGGGGGACAGGGCTTCATCAGCCCCAGCATTTT. The V and J genes are TRBV7-2 and TRBJ1-5, with 9 bases identical to TRBD1. Trimming took 1 base from V and 5 from J; bases not matched to a gene: 6. This CDR3 is 16 amino acids long. Germline V gene lookup returns CDR1 SGHTA and CDR2 FQGNSA. Full variable domain (missing parts from reference TRBV7-2 and TRBJ1-5): GAGVSQSPSNKVTEKGKDVELRCDPISGHTALYWYRQSLGQGLEFLIYFQGNSAPDKSGLPSDRFSAERTGGSVSTLTIQRTQQEDSAVYLCASSLGGTGLHQPQHFGDGTRLSIL.

This clone was seen just once. The chain employs TRBV19 and TRBJ2-1; 10 bases are a match to TRBD1. This CDR3 region has 15 residues. Germline V gene data show CDR1 as LNHDA and CDR2 as SQIVND (reference sequence). V was pared by 1 base and J by 8 bases, with 5 bases of the junction left unmatched. The CDR3 loop reads CASSIVGTGVHEQFF. As DNA, the CDR3 is TGTGCCAGTAGTATAGTTGGGACAGGGGTCCATGAGCAGTTCTTC. Together with reference TRBV19 and TRBJ2-1, the CDR3 gives the full variable domain: DGGITQSPKYLFRKEGQNVTLSCEQNLNHDAMYWYRQDPGQGLRLIYYSQIVNDFQKGDIAEGYSVSREKKESFPLTVTSAQKNPTAFYLCASSIVGTGVHEQFFGPGTRLTVL.

The chain carries TRBV29-1 and TRBJ1-2; TRBD1 agrees at 7 bases. Germline V CDR1 and CDR2: SQVTM, ANQGSEA. The CDR3 consists of 12 residues. J was trimmed by 4 bases and V by 6 bases; bases with no gene match: 5. DNA for the CDR3: TGCAGCGTGAGGGGACAGAGCTATGGCTACACCTTC. This encodes CSVRGQSYGYTF.

This rearrangement joins TRBV5-5 to TRBJ1-6, with TRBD1 matching over 9 bases. Germline CDR1 SGHKS, CDR2 YYEKEE (reference sequence). The V segment lost 2 bases and the J segment 7 bases; nucleotides outside the gene matches: 10. CDR3 size: 17 residues. CDR3 sequence: CASSFLYRGLVNSPLHF. Written as DNA, the CDR3 is TGTGCCAGCAGCTTTTTGTACAGGGGGCTGGTGAATTCACCCCTCCACTTT.

This clone was observed once. The rearrangement uses TRBV3-1 (or the pseudogene TRBV3-2) and TRBJ2-3, with 7 bases that match TRBD1. Unmatched junction bases numbered 8, after V lost 4 bases and J lost 10 bases. The CDR3 totals 13 residues. Germline CDR1 LGHDT, CDR2 YNNKEL (reference sequence). The CDR3 nucleotides are TGTGCCAGCAGCCTGAGGACAGGTCGGTCGCAGTATTTT. Its protein product is CASSLRTGRSQYF.

V is TRBV18 and J is TRBJ2-7; no firm D call. The germline V gene encodes CDR1 KGHSH and CDR2 LQKENI. V was trimmed by 3 bases and J by 2 bases, leaving 5 bases between them. The length of the CDR3 is 12 residues. CDR3 sequence: CASSPSTYEQYF. DNA for the CDR3: TGTGCCAGCTCACCCAGTACCTACGAGCAGTACTTC.

The V call is TRBV10-1, the J call TRBJ2-7, with 7 bases fitting TRBD1. The V segment lost 8 bases and the J segment 5 bases; nucleotides outside the gene matches: 21. The CDR3 has 17 residues. Germline V CDR1 and CDR2: WNHNN, SYGVQD (reference sequence). CDR3 nucleotide sequence: TGCGCCAGCCGAAAATACCCCAAGGGGGCGCGTAATAACGAGCAGTACTTC. It encodes CASRKYPKGARNNEQYF.